What follows describes a single T cell receptor beta chain. This specimen belongs to a study of blood T cell repertoires in COVID-19. Profiling relied on immunoSEQ multiplex PCR, and the TCRdb table lists in-frame clones only, not all of them. The sample records 130,000 to 150,000 clones, around nine tenths being singletons. The germline V gene has CDR1 MGHRA and CDR2 YSYEKL. The CDR3 is 19 amino acids. With 3 bases removed from V and 6 bases from J, the gap between germline ends came to 28 bases. The clonotype was recovered from a human donor in a cohort sampled during active COVID-19. This chain joins TRBV4-1 and TRBJ2-3; tentatively, D is TRBD2 (6 bases). The material sequenced was peripheral blood. The chain's CDR3 is CASSHENYVGSWRVDTQYF. The CDR3 coding sequence is TGCGCCAGCAGCCACGAAAATTATGTTGGTAGCTGGAGGGTGGATACGCAGTATTTT.